Listed here are 10 T cell receptor beta chains from one sample, sequenced in a study of STAT5B mutations in CD4+ large granular lymphocyte leukemia. The table came from immunoSEQ multiplex PCR; TCRdb's copy has only in-frame clones and leaves some out. The table records around 50,000 clones, 65% to 85% of them present only once. The sequenced material came from CD4+ T cells from blood buffy coats. All receptors come from a human donor in good health.

The chain couples TRBV30 to TRBJ1-5, with TRBD1 identical over 7 bases. The CDR3 runs to 12 residues. Germline V gene data show CDR1 as GTSNPN and CDR2 as SVGIG (reference sequence). V was pared by 0 bases and J by 7 bases, with 0 bases of the junction left unmatched. CDR3 sequence reads: CAWSVQGQPQHF. DNA for the CDR3: TGTGCCTGGAGTGTACAGGGGCAGCCCCAGCATTTT.

The table lists this clone with a count of one. The CDR3 DNA sequence: TGTGCCAGCAGTTTACATGCGACAGGGGGCTACGAGCAGTACTTC. Its translation is CASSLHATGGYEQYF. The chain links TRBV27 to TRBJ2-7, with 9 bases lining up with TRBD1. The CDR3 runs 15 residues. Trimming removed 2 bases from V and 3 bases from J; junction bases left unmatched: 5. The germline gives CDR1 MNHEY, CDR2 SMNVEV (reference sequence).

The rearrangement uses TRBV6-6 and TRBJ2-1, with TRBD2 matching over 14 bases. V trimming: 2 bases; J trimming: 9 bases; junction bases outside the gene matches: 6. This CDR3 has 16 residues. CDR1 and CDR2 from the germline V gene are MNHNY and SVGAGI (reference sequence). The CDR3 nucleotides are TGTGCCAGCAGTTACCTGACTAGCGGGGGGGCCCCTGAGCAGTTCTTC. This gives the protein CASSYLTSGGAPEQFF.

This clone was recorded only once. The rearrangement links TRBV15 to TRBJ2-1; 11 nucleotides align to TRBD2. The CDR3 is made up of 19 amino acids. Germline CDR1 reads LNHNV; CDR2 reads YYDKDF (reference sequence). Losses at the gene ends were 1 base for V and 0 bases for J; bases not matched to a gene: 8. As DNA, the CDR3 is TGTGCCACCAGCAGAGGTGGGACTAGCGGACTGAGCTCCTACAATGAGCAGTTCTTC. Protein product: CATSRGGTSGLSSYNEQFF.

Only a few counts were recorded for this clone. V and J are TRBV5-4 and TRBJ1-2; D call uncertain. CDR1 SGHNT and CDR2 YYREEE come from the germline V gene (reference sequence). Trimming pared 0 bases from V and 6 bases from J, leaving 12 bases between. The CDR3 runs to 14 residues. CDR3 sequence: CASSLVYKEDGYTF. The CDR3 region has the DNA TGTGCCAGCAGCTTGGTATACAAGGAAGATGGCTACACCTTC.

The CDR3 region has the DNA TGCGCCAGCAGCCCGGGGACAGTCCCTAGCACAGATACGCAGTATTTT. Protein sequence: CASSPGTVPSTDTQYF. V gene TRBV5-1 combines with J gene TRBJ2-3, with 7 nucleotides matching TRBD1. The CDR3 length is 16 residues. Germline trimming cut 4 bases from V and 0 bases from J; bases unmatched to any gene: 8. CDR1 and CDR2 (germline): SGHRS, YFSETQ.

This rearrangement joins TRBV5-5 to TRBJ2-3; 11 bases line up with TRBD2. V was pared by 6 bases and J by 10 bases, with 7 bases of the junction left unmatched. This CDR3 comprises 13 residues. Looked up from germline, CDR1 is SGHKS and CDR2 is YYEKEE (reference sequence). This CDR3 reads CASILTSGRAQYF. CDR3 DNA: TGTGCCAGCATACTAACTAGCGGGAGAGCGCAGTATTTT.

The V call is TRBV5-1, the J call TRBJ2-2; 7 nucleotides line up with TRBD2. This CDR3 comprises 16 residues. CDR1 is SGHRS and CDR2 is YFSETQ in the germline V gene. Losses at the gene ends were 0 bases for V and 2 bases for J; bases not matched to a gene: 4. The CDR3 reads CASSLASGKNTGELFF. CDR3 sequence (DNA): TGCGCCAGCAGCTTGGCGAGCGGGAAAAACACCGGGGAGCTGTTTTTT.

The chain couples TRBV7-6 to TRBJ2-2; D not resolved. The CDR3 extends over 17 amino acids. CDR1 and CDR2 from the germline V gene are SGHVS and FNYEAQ. V shed 2 bases and J shed 1 base, with 14 bases lying between them. Here the CDR3 DNA reads TGTGCCAGCAGCTTATTTAACGGCTTGGAGAACACCGGGGAGCTGTTTTTT. Protein sequence: CASSLFNGLENTGELFF.

This chain connects TRBV6-5 to TRBJ2-7; D possibly corresponds to TRBD1 (6 bases). The CDR3 length is 13 residues. Between the trimmed V and J ends, which lost 5 bases and 5 bases, there was a span of 13 bases. The germline V gene has CDR1 MNHEY and CDR2 SVGAGI. The CDR3 here is CASSHAGVDEQYF. The CDR3 DNA is TGTGCCAGCAGTCACGCAGGGGTTGACGAGCAGTACTTC.